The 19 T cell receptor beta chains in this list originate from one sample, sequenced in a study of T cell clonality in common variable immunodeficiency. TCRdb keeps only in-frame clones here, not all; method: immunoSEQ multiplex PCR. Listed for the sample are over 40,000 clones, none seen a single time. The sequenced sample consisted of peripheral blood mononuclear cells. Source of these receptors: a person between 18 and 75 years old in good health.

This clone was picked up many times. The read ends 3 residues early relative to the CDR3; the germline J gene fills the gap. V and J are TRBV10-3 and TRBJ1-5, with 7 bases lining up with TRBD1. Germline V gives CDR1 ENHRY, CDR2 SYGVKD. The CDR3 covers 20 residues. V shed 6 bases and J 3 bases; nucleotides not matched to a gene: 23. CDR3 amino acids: CAISSGTAQSAGRHNQPQHF. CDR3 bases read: TGTGCCATCAGCTCCGGGACAGCACAATCAGCCGGCCGGCACAATCAGCCC.

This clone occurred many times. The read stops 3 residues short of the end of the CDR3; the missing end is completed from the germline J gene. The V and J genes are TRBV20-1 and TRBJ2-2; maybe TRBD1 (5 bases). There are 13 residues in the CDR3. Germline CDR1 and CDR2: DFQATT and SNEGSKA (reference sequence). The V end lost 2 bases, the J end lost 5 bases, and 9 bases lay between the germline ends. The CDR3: CSARRRGTGELFF. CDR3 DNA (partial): TGCAGTGCTAGAAGAAGGGGTACCGGGGAG.

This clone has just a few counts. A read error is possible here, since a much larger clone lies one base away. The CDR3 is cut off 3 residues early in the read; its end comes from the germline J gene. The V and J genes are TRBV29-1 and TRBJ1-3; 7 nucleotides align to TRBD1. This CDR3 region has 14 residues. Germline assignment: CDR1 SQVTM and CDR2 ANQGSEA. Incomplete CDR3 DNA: TGCAGCGCAACGGAGGGGGCTTATGGAAACGCC. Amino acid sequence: CSATEGAYGNA. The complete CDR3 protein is CSATEGAYGNAIYF.

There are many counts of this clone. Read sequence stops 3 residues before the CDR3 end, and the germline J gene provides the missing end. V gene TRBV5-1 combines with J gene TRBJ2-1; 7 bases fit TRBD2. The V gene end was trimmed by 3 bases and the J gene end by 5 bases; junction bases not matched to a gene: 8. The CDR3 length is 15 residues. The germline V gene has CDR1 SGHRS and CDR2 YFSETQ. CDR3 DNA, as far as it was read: TGCGCCAGCAGCTCGGGTGGGACTACAAACAATGAG. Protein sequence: CASSSGGTTNNE. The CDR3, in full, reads CASSSGGTTNNEQFF.

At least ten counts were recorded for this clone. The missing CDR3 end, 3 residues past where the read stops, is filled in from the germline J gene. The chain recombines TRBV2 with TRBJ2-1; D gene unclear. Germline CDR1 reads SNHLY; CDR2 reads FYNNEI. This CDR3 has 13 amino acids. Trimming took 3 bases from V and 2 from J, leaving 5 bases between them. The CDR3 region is CASSDGPYNEQFF. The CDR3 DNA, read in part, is TGTGCCAGCAGTGATGGCCCCTACAATGAG.

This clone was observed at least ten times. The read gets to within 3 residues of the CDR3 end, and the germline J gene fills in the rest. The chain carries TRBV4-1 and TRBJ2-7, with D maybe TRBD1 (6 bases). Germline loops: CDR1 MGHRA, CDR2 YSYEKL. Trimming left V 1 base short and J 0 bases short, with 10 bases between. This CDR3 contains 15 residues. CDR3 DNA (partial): TGCGCCAGCAGCCAAGGAGAGGACAGCTCCTACGAG. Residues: CASSQGEDSSYE. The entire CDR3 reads CASSQGEDSSYEQYF.

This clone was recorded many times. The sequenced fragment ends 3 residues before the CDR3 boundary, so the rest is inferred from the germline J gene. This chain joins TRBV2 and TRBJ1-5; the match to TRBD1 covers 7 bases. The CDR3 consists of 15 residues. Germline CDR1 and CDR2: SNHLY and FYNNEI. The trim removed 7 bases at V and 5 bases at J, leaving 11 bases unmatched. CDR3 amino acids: CASTSRTGRDQPQHF. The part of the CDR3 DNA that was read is TGTGCCAGCACGTCTCGGACAGGCCGAGATCAGCCC. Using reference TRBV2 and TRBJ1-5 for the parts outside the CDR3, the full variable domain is EPEVTQTPSHQVTQMGQEVILRCVPISNHLYFYWYRQILGQKVEFLVSFYNNEISEKSEIFDDQFSVERPDGSNFTLKIRSTKLEDSAMYFCASTSRTGRDQPQHFGDGTRLSIL.

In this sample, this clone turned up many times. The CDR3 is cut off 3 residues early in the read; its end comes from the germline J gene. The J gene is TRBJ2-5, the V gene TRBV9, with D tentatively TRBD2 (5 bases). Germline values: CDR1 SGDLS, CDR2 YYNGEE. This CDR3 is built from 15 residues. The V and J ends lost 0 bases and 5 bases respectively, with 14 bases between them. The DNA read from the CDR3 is TGTGCCAGCAGCGTAGGAGCGGTCGCTTGGGAGACC. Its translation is CASSVGAVAWET. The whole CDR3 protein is CASSVGAVAWETQYF.

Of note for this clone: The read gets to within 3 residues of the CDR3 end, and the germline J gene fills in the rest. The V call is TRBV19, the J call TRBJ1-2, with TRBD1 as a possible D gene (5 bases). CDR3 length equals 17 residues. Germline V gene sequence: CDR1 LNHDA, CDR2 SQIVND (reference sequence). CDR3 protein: CASSIGFWGATRYDYTF. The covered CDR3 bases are TGTGCCAGTAGTATTGGGTTTTGGGGCGCCACCCGCTACGAC.

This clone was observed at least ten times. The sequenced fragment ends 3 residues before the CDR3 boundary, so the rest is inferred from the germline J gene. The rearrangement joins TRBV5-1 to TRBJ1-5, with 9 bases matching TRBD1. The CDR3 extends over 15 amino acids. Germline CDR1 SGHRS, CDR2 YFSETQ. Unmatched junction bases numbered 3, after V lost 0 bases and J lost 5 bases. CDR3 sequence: CASSLDTGGDQPQHF. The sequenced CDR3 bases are TGCGCCAGCAGCTTGGATACAGGGGGCGATCAGCCC.

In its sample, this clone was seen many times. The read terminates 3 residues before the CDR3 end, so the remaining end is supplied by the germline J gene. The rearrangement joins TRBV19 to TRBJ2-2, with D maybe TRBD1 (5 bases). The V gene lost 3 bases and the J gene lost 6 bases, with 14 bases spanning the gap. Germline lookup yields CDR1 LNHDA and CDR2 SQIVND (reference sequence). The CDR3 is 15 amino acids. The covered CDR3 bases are TGTGCCAGTAGTATGAATCCCAGGGTCCCCGGGGAG. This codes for CASSMNPRVPGE. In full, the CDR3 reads CASSMNPRVPGELFF.

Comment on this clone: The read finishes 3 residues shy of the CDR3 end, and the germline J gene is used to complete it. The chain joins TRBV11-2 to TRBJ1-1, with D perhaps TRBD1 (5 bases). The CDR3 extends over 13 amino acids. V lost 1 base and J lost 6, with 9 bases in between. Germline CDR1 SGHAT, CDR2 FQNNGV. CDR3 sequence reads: CASSLAGIAEAFF. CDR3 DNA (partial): TGTGCCAGCAGCTTAGCAGGGATCGCTGAA.

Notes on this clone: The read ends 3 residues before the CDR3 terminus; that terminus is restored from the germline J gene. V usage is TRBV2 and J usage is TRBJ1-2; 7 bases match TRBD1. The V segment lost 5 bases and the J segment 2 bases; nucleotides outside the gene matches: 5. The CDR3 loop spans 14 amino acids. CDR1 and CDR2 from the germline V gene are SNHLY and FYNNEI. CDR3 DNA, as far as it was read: TGTGCCAGCAGTAAGACAGGGCCGAACTATGGC. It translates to CASSKTGPNYG. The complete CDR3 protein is CASSKTGPNYGYTF.

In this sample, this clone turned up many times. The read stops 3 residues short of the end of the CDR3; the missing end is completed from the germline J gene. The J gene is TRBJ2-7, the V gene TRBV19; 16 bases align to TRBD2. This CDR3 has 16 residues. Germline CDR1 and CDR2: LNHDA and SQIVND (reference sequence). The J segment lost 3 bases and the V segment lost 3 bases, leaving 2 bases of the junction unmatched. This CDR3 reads CASSMGLAGGLYEQYF. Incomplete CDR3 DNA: TGTGCCAGTAGTATGGGACTAGCGGGGGGGCTCTACGAG.

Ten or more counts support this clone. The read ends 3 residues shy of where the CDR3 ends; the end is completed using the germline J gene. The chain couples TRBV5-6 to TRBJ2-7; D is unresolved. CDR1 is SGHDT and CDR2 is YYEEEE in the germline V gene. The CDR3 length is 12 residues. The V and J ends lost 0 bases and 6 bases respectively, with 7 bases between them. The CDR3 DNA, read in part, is TGTGCCAGCAGCTTGGCCCCCCTCGAG. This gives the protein CASSLAPLE. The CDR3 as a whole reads CASSLAPLEQYF.

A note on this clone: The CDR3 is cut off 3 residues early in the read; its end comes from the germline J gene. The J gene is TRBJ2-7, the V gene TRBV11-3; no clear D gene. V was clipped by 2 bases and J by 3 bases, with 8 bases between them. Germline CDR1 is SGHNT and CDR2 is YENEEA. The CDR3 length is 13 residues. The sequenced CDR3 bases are TGTGCCAGCAGCTTATACAGTAACTACGAG. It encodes CASSLYSNYE. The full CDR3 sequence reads CASSLYSNYEQYF.

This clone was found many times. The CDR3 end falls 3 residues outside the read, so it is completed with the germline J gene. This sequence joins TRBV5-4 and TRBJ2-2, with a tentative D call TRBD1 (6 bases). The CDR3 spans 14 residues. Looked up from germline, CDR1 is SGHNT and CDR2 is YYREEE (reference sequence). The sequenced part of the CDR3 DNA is TGTGCCAGCAGCTTAAGAGTGACAGGAGAAAAG. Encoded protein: CASSLRVTGEK. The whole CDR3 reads CASSLRVTGEKLFF.

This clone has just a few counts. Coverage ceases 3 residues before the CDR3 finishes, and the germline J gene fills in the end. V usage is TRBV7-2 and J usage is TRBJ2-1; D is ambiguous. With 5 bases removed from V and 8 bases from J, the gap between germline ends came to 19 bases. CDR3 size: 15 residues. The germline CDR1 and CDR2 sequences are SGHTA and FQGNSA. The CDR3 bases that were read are TGTGCCAGCAGCCACCACAGCTCCCTCTCGCATGAG. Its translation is CASSHHSSLSHE. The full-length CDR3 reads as CASSHHSSLSHEQFF.

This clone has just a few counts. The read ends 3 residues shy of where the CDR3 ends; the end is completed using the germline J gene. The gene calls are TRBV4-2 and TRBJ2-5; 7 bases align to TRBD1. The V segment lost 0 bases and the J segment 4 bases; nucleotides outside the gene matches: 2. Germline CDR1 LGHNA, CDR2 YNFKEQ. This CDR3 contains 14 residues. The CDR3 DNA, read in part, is TGTGCCAGCAGCCAAGAGGCAGGGGGAGAGACC. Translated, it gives CASSQEAGGET. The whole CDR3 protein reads CASSQEAGGETQYF.